This T cell receptor (beta chain) was recorded in a study of T cells after yellow fever vaccination. CDR1 is DFQATT, CDR2 SNEGSKA, per germline (reference sequence). V was clipped by 5 bases and J by 3 bases, with 13 bases between them. The CDR3 is made up of 13 amino acids. The authors made TCR cDNA by 5'RACE template switching, adding a universal primer site and UMIs. TCRdb reprocessed the 5' RACE reads via MiXCR and lists one record per CDR3 protein. The sample consists of some 300,000 distinct CDR3 sequences, approximately 10% of them appearing once. This chain links TRBV20-1 with TRBJ1-2; D is unresolved. The source was CD4+ T cells sorted from PBMCs, collected 5 days after the yellow fever booster vaccination. This TCR derives from a man younger than 35 who received the YFV17D yellow fever vaccine. CDR3 nucleotides: TGCAGTGCTTCCCGACCCGCAGACTATGGCTACACCTTC. Translated: CSASRPADYGYTF.